This TCR beta chain was recovered during a study of blood T cell repertoires in COVID-19. Study background: T cells, B-cell-depleted T cells, or PBMCs provided the cDNA or gDNA that served as material.

V trimming: 3 bases; J trimming: 7 bases; junction bases outside the gene matches: 15. CDR3 length equals 19 residues. Per germline, CDR1 MDHEN and CDR2 SYDVKM. Authors' processing steps: Reference gene primer amplification gave estimated nucleated cell counts. The table came from immunoSEQ multiplex PCR; TCRdb's copy has only in-frame clones and leaves some out. V, J and clone size were drawn from that table, and D and trimming were deduced from the DNA. The sample lists around 250,000 clones; around nine tenths were seen once. Cohort assignment relied on participant-reported clinical history. The source of this sequence is a woman between 50 and 59 years old who had recovered from COVID-19. The chain links TRBV28 to TRBJ2-7, with 16 bases fitting TRBD2. Sequenced material: PBMCs or T cells enriched from blood (not recorded which). The CDR3 is CASSLTTGTSGRASGEQYF. CDR3 sequence (DNA): TGTGCCAGCAGTTTGACGACCGGGACTAGCGGGAGGGCCTCGGGGGAGCAGTACTTC.